Listed here are 9 T cell receptor beta chains from one sample, sequenced in a study of cytomegalovirus exposure and HLA in healthy donors. Assay used: immunoSEQ multiplex PCR; TCRdb lists only in-frame clones, some missing. Among approximately 59,000 clones, around 93% were seen once, and the ten largest hold 1.7%. The sequenced sample consisted of PBMCs. The receptor set was obtained from a young woman in good health and CMV-seropositive.

The genes are TRBV12-5 and TRBJ2-7; possible D gene TRBD1, 6 bases. This CDR3 is 14 amino acids long. V was clipped by 1 base and J by 5 bases, with 12 bases between them. Germline V CDR1 and CDR2: LGHNT, FRNRAP. DNA for the CDR3: TGTGCTAGTGGTTTGGGGATCCAGGGGAACGAGCAGTACTTC. Its translation: CASGLGIQGNEQYF.

The V gene is TRBV4-3, the J gene TRBJ1-2; D ambiguous. Germline loops: CDR1 LGHNA, CDR2 YSLEER. The CDR3 has 14 amino acids. V was pared by 0 bases and J by 8 bases, with 13 bases between. In DNA, the CDR3 is TGCGCCAGCAGCCAAGATAGAGGAGGGATAGGCTACACCTTC. Protein sequence: CASSQDRGGIGYTF.

The chain has TRBV29-1 and TRBJ2-7; 7 bases align to TRBD1. Germline V CDR1 and CDR2: SQVTM, ANQGSEA. CDR3 length: 11 amino acids. Trimming took 7 bases from V and 3 from J; bases not matched to a gene: 3. The CDR3 DNA follows: TGCAGCGCCGGGACAGACTACGAGCAGTACTTC. As protein: CSAGTDYEQYF.

The chain combines TRBV25-1 with TRBJ2-7; 8 positions agree with TRBD2. Germline V CDR1 and CDR2: MGHDK, SYGVNS. The CDR3 extends over 14 amino acids. Trimming removed 4 bases from V and 4 bases from J; junction bases left unmatched: 6. CDR3: CASSARTSPYEQYF. The CDR3 DNA sequence: TGTGCCAGCAGTGCGCGGACTAGCCCGTACGAGCAGTACTTC.

The chain couples TRBV27 to TRBJ2-1; the D is unclear. Germline V gene sequence: CDR1 MNHEY, CDR2 SMNVEV (reference sequence). This CDR3 contains 13 residues. Trimming stripped 2 bases from V and 8 bases from J, with 10 bases between. This CDR3 is CASSLPPSYEQFF. The CDR3 DNA reads as TGTGCCAGCAGTTTACCTCCGAGCTATGAGCAGTTCTTC.

This clone was detected only once. This chain connects TRBV4-3 to TRBJ2-7; the match to TRBD2 covers 10 bases. Germline V gives CDR1 LGHNA, CDR2 YSLEER. V gave up 0 bases and J gave up 3 bases; unmatched junction bases: 2. The CDR3 has 15 amino acids. In nucleotides, the CDR3 is TGCGCCAGCAGCCAAGAGACTAGCGGGTTCTACGAGCAGTACTTC. Translation gives CASSQETSGFYEQYF.

The chain joins TRBV21-1 to TRBJ1-4; the D call TRBD1 from the table was never checked on the DNA. TRBV21-1 is given as a pseudogene. This CDR3 is built from 11 residues. The CDR3 here is CASTRDTEVFF. Written as DNA, the CDR3 is TGTGCCAGCACCAGGGACACGGAGGTGTTTTTT.

On this clone itself: The sample contains more than one DNA sequence encoding this CDR3. This chain links TRBV7-2 with TRBJ1-3, with no clear D. Germline V gives CDR1 SGHTA, CDR2 FQGNSA. This CDR3 has 15 amino acids. The ends were cut back, 1 base at V and 1 base at J, with 8 bases in the middle. The CDR3 sequence: CASSLVAGSGNTIYF. The CDR3 bases are TGTGCCAGCAGCTTAGTCGCGGGTTCTGGAAACACCATATATTTT.

The count of this clone is one. This chain joins TRBV27 and TRBJ2-7; 7 bases align to TRBD1. CDR3 length equals 12 residues. V shed 4 bases, J shed 7 bases, and the junction held 4 bases outside the gene matches. The germline CDR1 and CDR2 sequences are MNHEY and SMNVEV (reference sequence). The CDR3 is CASSWTGREQYF. The CDR3, as DNA: TGTGCCAGCAGTTGGACAGGAAGGGAGCAGTACTTC.